Below are 22 T cell receptor beta chains sequenced from a single sample in a study of blood T cell repertoires in COVID-19. Clones were read by immunoSEQ multiplex PCR, and TCRdb kept only the in-frame ones, dropping some. The table lists 100,000 to 130,000 clones, 89% of them singletons, with roughly 4.9% in the top ten. Sequences were obtained from peripheral blood. These receptor sequences come from a man aged 40-55 years with active or convalescent COVID-19.

The chain employs TRBV28 and TRBJ2-5; 9 nucleotides agree with TRBD1. J lost 2 bases, V lost 6 bases, and 7 bases had no gene match. Germline V lookup: CDR1 MDHEN, CDR2 SYDVKM. This CDR3 contains 15 residues. The CDR3 DNA follows: TGTGCCAGCAGGACGACAGGGGGTAAACAAGAGACCCAGTACTTC. Encoded protein: CASRTTGGKQETQYF.

This clone was detected only once. The J gene is TRBJ2-5, the V gene TRBV2; possibly TRBD2 for D (6 bases). This CDR3 spans 12 amino acids. Germline V gene sequence: CDR1 SNHLY, CDR2 FYNNEI. Trimming shortened V by 5 bases and J by 4 bases, and 8 bases separated the two germline ends. The CDR3 sequence is CASSRLVETQYF. For the CDR3, the DNA is TGTGCCAGCAGTCGACTAGTAGAGACCCAGTACTTC.

V usage is TRBV6-6 and J usage is TRBJ1-1; 7 bases align to TRBD1. The CDR3 loop spans 16 amino acids. Trimming at V came to 2 bases and at J to 11 bases, leaving 17 bases not matched to a gene. Per germline, CDR1 MNHNY and CDR2 SVGAGI (reference sequence). The CDR3: CASSYRLQGPGVGAFF. CDR3 sequence (DNA): TGTGCCAGCAGTTACAGACTACAGGGGCCGGGGGTTGGTGCTTTCTTT.

The J gene is TRBJ2-7, the V gene TRBV5-1, with TRBD2 matching 8 bases. The CDR3 runs 14 residues. Trimming removed 4 bases from V and 6 bases from J; junction bases left unmatched: 9. Germline-derived CDR1 and CDR2 are SGHRS and YFSETQ. CDR3 nucleotide sequence: TGCGCCAGCAGCCCGGCAGCGGGAGCACGCGAGCAGTACTTC. This encodes CASSPAAGAREQYF.

The genes are TRBV5-1 and TRBJ2-1; 11 positions match TRBD2. The CDR3 runs 15 residues. The V gene's germline CDR1 is SGHRS and CDR2 YFSETQ. Losses at the gene ends were 0 bases for V and 5 bases for J; bases not matched to a gene: 1. For the CDR3, the DNA is TGCGCCAGCAGCTTGGGACTAGCGGGAAACAATGAGCAGTTCTTC. It encodes CASSLGLAGNNEQFF.

The CDR3 here is CAISDPGGGRPYEQYF. CDR3 nucleotide sequence: TGTGCCATCAGTGACCCTGGGGGGGGGCGACCCTACGAGCAGTACTTC. V usage is TRBV10-3 and J usage is TRBJ2-7; perhaps TRBD2 as D (7 bases). The CDR3 has 16 residues. Germline values: CDR1 ENHRY, CDR2 SYGVKD. The V end was cut by 3 bases, the J end by 2 bases, with 17 bases between.

The chain recombines TRBV7-3 with TRBJ1-6; 7 bases align to TRBD1. The CDR3 consists of 13 residues. Trimming removed 3 bases from V and 7 bases from J; junction bases left unmatched: 0. Germline values: CDR1 SGHTA, CDR2 FQGTGA. This CDR3 is CASSLTGNSPLHF. In DNA form, the CDR3 reads TGTGCCAGCAGCTTGACAGGGAATTCACCCCTCCACTTT. The whole variable domain, remainder taken from reference TRBV7-3 and TRBJ1-6, is GAGVSQTPSNKVTEKGKYVELRCDPISGHTALYWYRQSLGQGPEFLIYFQGTGAADDSGLPNDRFFAVRPEGSVSTLKIQRTERGDSAVYLCASSLTGNSPLHFGNGTRLTVT.

The V call is TRBV7-9, the J call TRBJ1-5; D gene unclear. The CDR3 runs to 13 residues. The V gene lost 2 bases and the J gene lost 6 bases, with 8 bases spanning the gap. The germline V gene encodes CDR1 SEHNR and CDR2 FQNEAQ (reference sequence). The CDR3 DNA is TGTGCCAGCAGCTTACAGGAGGGTCAGCCCCAGCATTTT. Its protein is CASSLQEGQPQHF.

The gene calls are TRBV18 and TRBJ1-5; TRBD1 matches at 9 bases. After removal of 6 bases from V and 7 bases from J, the junction contained 10 bases not matched to a gene. From germline, CDR1 is KGHSH and CDR2 LQKENI. This CDR3 has 15 residues. The CDR3 nucleotides read TGTGCCAGCTCCCCGGGACAGGGCGTGGGACAGCCCCAGCATTTT. It codes for CASSPGQGVGQPQHF.

The rearrangement links TRBV7-8 to TRBJ1-2; 8 positions match TRBD1. Germline CDR1 SGHVS, CDR2 FQNEAQ. Losses at the gene ends were 6 bases for V and 6 bases for J; bases not matched to a gene: 15. The length of the CDR3 is 16 residues. CDR3 DNA sequence: TGTGCCAGCAGTGACAGGGGACGAACAACATCGCATGGCTACACCTTC. Translated, it gives CASSDRGRTTSHGYTF.

The J gene is TRBJ2-7, the V gene TRBV4-3, with 9 bases matching TRBD1. The ends lost 1 base at V and 7 bases at J; junction bases unmatched: 14. The CDR3 sequence is 17 residues long. CDR1 and CDR2 from the germline V gene are LGHNA and YSLEER. The CDR3 is CASSQGASGTGIGEQYF. CDR3 nucleotides: TGCGCCAGCAGCCAAGGGGCCTCGGGGACAGGGATAGGGGAGCAGTACTTC.

In this sample, this clone turned up once. At one of its ends the junction is not consistent with the germline gene, which may arise from a read error. The V and J genes are TRBV11-2 and TRBJ2-5; D is possibly TRBD2 (5 bases). This CDR3 is built from 12 residues. CDR1 and CDR2 from the germline V gene are SGHAT and FQNNGV. This CDR3 reads CASRASQPSWNF. The CDR3 nucleotides read TGTGCCAGCAGGGCTAGCCAGCCCTCGTGGAACTTC.

This chain connects TRBV9 to TRBJ2-2; TRBD2 is a possible D gene (6 bases). The germline V and J ends were trimmed by 0 bases and 5 bases, with 14 bases remaining between them. This CDR3 has 16 residues. Germline V lookup: CDR1 SGDLS, CDR2 YYNGEE. The CDR3 DNA sequence: TGTGCCAGCAGCGTAGGAGTAGGGGCGGGGACCGGGGAGCTGTTTTTT. Translating it yields CASSVGVGAGTGELFF.

This chain connects TRBV28 to TRBJ1-1; TRBD1 matches at 9 bases. This CDR3 is 18 amino acids long. Germline V gene lookup returns CDR1 MDHEN and CDR2 SYDVKM. V lost 0 bases, J lost 8 bases, and 16 bases stayed unmatched. In DNA, the CDR3 is TGTGCCAGCAGTTTATGGTATGGGAGACAGGGGGTCGGGTTGGAAGCTTTCTTT. Translating gives CASSLWYGRQGVGLEAFF.

This chain links TRBV4-3 with TRBJ2-7; possibly TRBD2 for D (5 bases). V dropped 0 bases and J dropped 1 base, with 10 bases sitting between them. This CDR3 comprises 15 residues. CDR1 is LGHNA, CDR2 YSLEER, per germline. CDR3 nucleotide sequence: TGCGCCAGCAGCCAAGACCCCCGGACTTCCTACGAGCAGTACTTC. Translated: CASSQDPRTSYEQYF.

The chain is built from TRBV10-3 and TRBJ2-2; 9 nucleotides match TRBD2. J was trimmed by 1 base and V by 3 bases; bases with no gene match: 3. Germline V lookup: CDR1 ENHRY, CDR2 SYGVKD. This CDR3 region has 16 residues. The CDR3 sequence is CAISDRLAVNTGELFF. The CDR3 bases are TGTGCCATCAGTGATAGACTAGCGGTGAACACCGGGGAGCTGTTTTTT.

The chain combines TRBV28 with TRBJ1-2; 7 bases are shared with TRBD1. The CDR3 sequence is 16 residues long. In germline, CDR1 is MDHEN, CDR2 SYDVKM. The V segment lost 4 bases and the J segment 3 bases; nucleotides outside the gene matches: 11. The CDR3, as DNA: TGTGCCAGCAGTTCCTCGGGACAGCCCGGGGACTATGGCTACACCTTC. It specifies CASSSSGQPGDYGYTF.

The chain carries TRBV5-1 and TRBJ2-3, with TRBD2 matching over 9 bases. The CDR3 is made up of 13 amino acids. Germline loops: CDR1 SGHRS, CDR2 YFSETQ. The V segment lost 7 bases and the J segment 4 bases; nucleotides outside the gene matches: 4. The CDR3 coding sequence is TGCGCCAGCGGAGCGGGAGGCGCAGATACGCAGTATTTT. Its translation: CASGAGGADTQYF.

The chain uses TRBV11-2 and TRBJ2-7; 8 nucleotides line up with TRBD2. Trimming cost V 2 bases and J 3 bases; bases outside gene matches: 6. Germline V gene lookup returns CDR1 SGHAT and CDR2 FQNNGV. The CDR3 sequence is 15 residues long. CDR3 nucleotide sequence: TGTGCCAGCAGCTTATCAAGCGGGAGAGTCTACGAGCAGTACTTC. It specifies CASSLSSGRVYEQYF. The full variable domain, in which reference TRBV11-2 and TRBJ2-7 provide the parts outside the CDR3, is EAGVAQSPRYKIIEKRQSVAFWCNPISGHATLYWYQQILGQGPKLLIQFQNNGVVDDSQLPKDRFSAERLKGVDSTLKIQPAKLEDSAVYLCASSLSSGRVYEQYFGPGTRLTVT.

The chain combines TRBV25-1 with TRBJ1-2; TRBD1 aligns across 7 bases. V dropped 4 bases and J dropped 4; count of bases not matched to a gene: 12. The germline V gene has CDR1 MGHDK and CDR2 SYGVNS. CDR3 length: 16 residues. The CDR3 spells CASSAYTGDGAYGYTF. The CDR3 DNA reads as TGTGCCAGCAGTGCCTACACAGGGGACGGCGCCTATGGCTACACCTTC.

The rearrangement joins TRBV27 to TRBJ2-7; tentative D call: TRBD2 (5 bases). This CDR3 has 12 residues. Germline V gene data show CDR1 as MNHEY and CDR2 as SMNVEV (reference sequence). V was shortened by 2 bases and J by 9 bases, with 11 bases between the two germline ends. The chain's CDR3 is CASSLKGRGQYF. CDR3 in DNA: TGTGCCAGCAGTTTAAAAGGGAGAGGGCAGTACTTC.

This clone was seen a single time. The chain uses TRBV7-2 and TRBJ1-1; 8 bases map to TRBD1. Trimming took 3 bases from V and 0 from J; bases not matched to a gene: 0. Germline values: CDR1 SGHTA, CDR2 FQGNSA. The CDR3 sequence is 14 residues long. The chain's CDR3 is CASSLDRVNTEAFF. In DNA form, the CDR3 reads TGTGCCAGCAGCTTGGACAGGGTGAACACTGAAGCTTTCTTT. The full variable domain, rest sourced from reference TRBV7-2 and TRBJ1-1, is GAGVSQSPSNKVTEKGKDVELRCDPISGHTALYWYRQSLGQGLEFLIYFQGNSAPDKSGLPSDRFSAERTGGSVSTLTIQRTQQEDSAVYLCASSLDRVNTEAFFGQGTRLTVV.